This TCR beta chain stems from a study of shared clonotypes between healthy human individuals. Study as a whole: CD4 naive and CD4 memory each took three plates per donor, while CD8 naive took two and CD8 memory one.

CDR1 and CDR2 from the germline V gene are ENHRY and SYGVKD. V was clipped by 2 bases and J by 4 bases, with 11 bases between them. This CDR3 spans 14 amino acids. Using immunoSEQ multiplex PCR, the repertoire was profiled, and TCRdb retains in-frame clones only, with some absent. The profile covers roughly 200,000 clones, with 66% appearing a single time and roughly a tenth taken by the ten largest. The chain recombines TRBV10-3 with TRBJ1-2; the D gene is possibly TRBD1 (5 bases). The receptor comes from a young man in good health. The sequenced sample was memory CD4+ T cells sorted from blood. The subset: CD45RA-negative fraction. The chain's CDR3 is CAISEPRGVYGYTF. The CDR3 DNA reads TGTGCCATCAGTGAGCCACGGGGGGTCTATGGCTACACCTTC.